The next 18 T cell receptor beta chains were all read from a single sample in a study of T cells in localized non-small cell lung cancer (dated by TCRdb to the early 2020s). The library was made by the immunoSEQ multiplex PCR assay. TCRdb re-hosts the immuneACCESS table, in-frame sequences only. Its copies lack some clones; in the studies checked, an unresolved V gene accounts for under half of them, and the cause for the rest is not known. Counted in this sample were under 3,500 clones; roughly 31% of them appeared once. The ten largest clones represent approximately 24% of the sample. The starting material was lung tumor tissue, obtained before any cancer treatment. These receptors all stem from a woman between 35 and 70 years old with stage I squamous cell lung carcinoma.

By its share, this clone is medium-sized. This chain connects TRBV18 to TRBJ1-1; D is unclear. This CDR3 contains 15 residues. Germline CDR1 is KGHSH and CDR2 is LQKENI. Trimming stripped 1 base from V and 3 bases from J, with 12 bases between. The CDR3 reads CASSPRYTGDTEAFF. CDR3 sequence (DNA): TGTGCCAGCTCACCACGGTATACCGGGGACACTGAAGCTTTCTTT.

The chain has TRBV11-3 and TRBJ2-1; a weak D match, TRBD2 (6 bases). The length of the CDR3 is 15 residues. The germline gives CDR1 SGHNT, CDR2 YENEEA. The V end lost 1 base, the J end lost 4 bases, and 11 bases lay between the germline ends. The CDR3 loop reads CASSLVAAGYNEQFF. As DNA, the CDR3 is TGTGCCAGCAGCTTAGTAGCGGCAGGGTACAATGAGCAGTTCTTC.

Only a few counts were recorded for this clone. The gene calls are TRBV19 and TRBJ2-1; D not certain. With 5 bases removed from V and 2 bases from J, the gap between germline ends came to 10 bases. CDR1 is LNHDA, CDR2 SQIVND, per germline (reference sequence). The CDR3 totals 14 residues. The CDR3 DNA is TGTGCCAGTAGTTCTGGATCACCCTACAATGAGCAGTTCTTC. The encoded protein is CASSSGSPYNEQFF. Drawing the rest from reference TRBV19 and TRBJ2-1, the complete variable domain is DGGITQSPKYLFRKEGQNVTLSCEQNLNHDAMYWYRQDPGQGLRLIYYSQIVNDFQKGDIAEGYSVSREKKESFPLTVTSAQKNPTAFYLCASSSGSPYNEQFFGPGTRLTVL.

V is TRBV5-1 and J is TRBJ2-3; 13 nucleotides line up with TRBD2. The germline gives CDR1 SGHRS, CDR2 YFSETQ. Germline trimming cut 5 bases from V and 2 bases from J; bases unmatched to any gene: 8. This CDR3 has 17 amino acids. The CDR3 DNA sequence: TGCGCCAGCAGATCCGGGACTAGCGGGATCTACACAGATACGCAGTATTTT. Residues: CASRSGTSGIYTDTQYF.

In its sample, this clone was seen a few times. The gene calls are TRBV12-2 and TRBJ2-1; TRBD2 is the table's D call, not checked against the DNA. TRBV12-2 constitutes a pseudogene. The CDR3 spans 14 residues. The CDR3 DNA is TGTGCCGGTTGGAGCAGCTACTCCTACAATGAGCAGTTCTTC. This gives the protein CAGWSSYSYNEQFF.

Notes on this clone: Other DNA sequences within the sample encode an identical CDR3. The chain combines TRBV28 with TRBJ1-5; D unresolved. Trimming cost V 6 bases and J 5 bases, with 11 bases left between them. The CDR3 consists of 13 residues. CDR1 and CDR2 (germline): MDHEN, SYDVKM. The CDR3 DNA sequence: TGTGCCAGCAGCCTCGGGGTTTATCAGCCCCAGCATTTT. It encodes CASSLGVYQPQHF.

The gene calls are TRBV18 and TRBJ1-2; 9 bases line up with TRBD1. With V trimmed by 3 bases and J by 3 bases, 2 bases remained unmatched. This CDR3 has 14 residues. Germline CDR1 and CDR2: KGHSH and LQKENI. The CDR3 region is CASSPTGGDYGYTF. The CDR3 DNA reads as TGTGCCAGCTCACCGACAGGGGGGGACTATGGCTACACCTTC.

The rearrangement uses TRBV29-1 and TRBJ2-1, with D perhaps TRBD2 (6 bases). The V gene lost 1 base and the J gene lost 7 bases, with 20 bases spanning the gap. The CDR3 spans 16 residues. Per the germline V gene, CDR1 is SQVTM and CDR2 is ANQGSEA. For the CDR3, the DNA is TGCAGCGTTGAAGCTGGTGTGGGGGGAACCAGGAATGAGCAGTTCTTC. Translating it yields CSVEAGVGGTRNEQFF.

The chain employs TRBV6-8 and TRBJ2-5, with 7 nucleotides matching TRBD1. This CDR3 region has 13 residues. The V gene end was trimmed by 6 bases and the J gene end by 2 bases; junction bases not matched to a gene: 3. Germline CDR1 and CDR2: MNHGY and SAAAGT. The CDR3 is CASRGTAQETQYF. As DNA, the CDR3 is TGTGCCAGCAGAGGGACAGCGCAAGAGACCCAGTACTTC.

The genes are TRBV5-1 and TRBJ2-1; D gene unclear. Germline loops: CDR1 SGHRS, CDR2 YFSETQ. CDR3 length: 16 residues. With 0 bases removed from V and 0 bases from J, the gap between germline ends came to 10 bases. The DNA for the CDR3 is TGCGCCAGCAGCTTGGCGGGCCCGAGCTCCTACAATGAGCAGTTCTTC. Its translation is CASSLAGPSSYNEQFF.

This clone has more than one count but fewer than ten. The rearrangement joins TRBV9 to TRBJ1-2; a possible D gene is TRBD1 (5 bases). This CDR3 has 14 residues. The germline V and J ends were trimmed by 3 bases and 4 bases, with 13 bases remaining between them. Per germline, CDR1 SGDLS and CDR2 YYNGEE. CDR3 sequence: CASSADSNSYGYTF. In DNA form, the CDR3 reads TGTGCCAGCAGCGCTGACAGTAATAGCTATGGCTACACCTTC.

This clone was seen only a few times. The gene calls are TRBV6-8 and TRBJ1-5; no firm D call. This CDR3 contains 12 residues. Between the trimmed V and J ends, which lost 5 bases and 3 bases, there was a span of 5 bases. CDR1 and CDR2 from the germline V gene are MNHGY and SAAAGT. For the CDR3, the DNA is TGTGCCAGCAGTACCTCCAATCAGCCCCAGCATTTT. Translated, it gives CASSTSNQPQHF.

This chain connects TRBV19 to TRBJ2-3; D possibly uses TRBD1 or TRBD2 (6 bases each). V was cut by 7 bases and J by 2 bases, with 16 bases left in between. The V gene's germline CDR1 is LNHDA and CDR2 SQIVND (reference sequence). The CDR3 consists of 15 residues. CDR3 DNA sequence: TGTGCCAGTAATGTACCGGGGGCGAACACAGATACGCAGTATTTT. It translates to CASNVPGANTDTQYF.

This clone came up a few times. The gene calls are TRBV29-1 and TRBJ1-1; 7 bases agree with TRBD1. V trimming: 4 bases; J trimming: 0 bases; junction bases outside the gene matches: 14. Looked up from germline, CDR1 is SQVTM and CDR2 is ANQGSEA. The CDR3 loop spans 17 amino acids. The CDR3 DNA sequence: TGCAGCGTTGGGGGGCATCCCAGGGGGGCCATGAACACTGAAGCTTTCTTT. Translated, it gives CSVGGHPRGAMNTEAFF.

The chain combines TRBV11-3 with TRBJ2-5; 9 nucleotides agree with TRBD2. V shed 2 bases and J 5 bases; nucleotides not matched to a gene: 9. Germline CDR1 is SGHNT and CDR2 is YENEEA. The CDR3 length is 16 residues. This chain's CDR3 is CASSLSGGGALETQYF. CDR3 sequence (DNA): TGTGCCAGCAGCTTATCCGGCGGGGGGGCCCTCGAGACCCAGTACTTC.

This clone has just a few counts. CDR3 DNA: TGTGCCAGCAGCCCTCTCGCGGGAGGGGAGGGGGATACGCAGTATTTT. This gives the protein CASSPLAGGEGDTQYF. J is TRBJ2-3 and V is TRBV9; TRBD2 matches at 9 bases. V lost 4 bases and J lost 6; bases outside the gene matches: 12. Germline V gene lookup returns CDR1 SGDLS and CDR2 YYNGEE. There are 16 residues in the CDR3.

The CDR3 loop is CATSRGVVAAGLYNEQFF. The CDR3 region has the DNA TGTGCCACCAGCAGAGGGGTGGTTGCGGCGGGGCTTTACAATGAGCAGTTCTTC. V is TRBV15 and J is TRBJ2-1; weak D call: TRBD2 (6 bases). Germline CDR1 LNHNV, CDR2 YYDKDF (reference sequence). The CDR3 extends over 18 amino acids. Trimming removed 1 base at V and 4 bases at J, with 20 bases between.

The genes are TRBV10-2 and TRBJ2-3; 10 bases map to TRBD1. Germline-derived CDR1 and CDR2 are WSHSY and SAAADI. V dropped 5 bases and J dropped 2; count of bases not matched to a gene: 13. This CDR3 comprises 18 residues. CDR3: CASSTALGTGDYTDTQYF. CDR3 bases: TGCGCCAGCAGTACCGCCTTAGGGACAGGGGATTACACAGATACGCAGTATTTT.